This TCR beta chain was sequenced for a study of Graves' ophthalmopathy and Graves' hyperthyroidism. The study amplified TCR beta CDR3 regions using RNA transcripts. HTBI-primed first-round RT-PCR preceded second-round multiplex PCR. TCRdb analysed the multiplex PCR reads with MiXCR anew, one entry per CDR3 protein. The sample lists roughly 420,000 distinct CDR3 sequences, under 25% seen once, with approximately 3% in the top ten. From fresh peripheral blood, over 9 ml in volume, the PBMCs were obtained. V lost 5 bases, J lost 4 bases, and 15 bases lay in between. This CDR3 has 14 amino acids. Germline CDR1 reads SGHNT; CDR2 reads YYREEE (reference sequence). This clonotype was observed at least ten times.

This sequence joins TRBV5-4 and TRBJ1-1; D remains ambiguous. This clonotype originated in a young woman with stable Graves' hyperthyroidism. The sequenced sample consisted of peripheral blood. This chain's CDR3 is CASSLVRGGTEAFF. As DNA, the CDR3 is TGTGCCAGCAGTTTAGTGCGGGGTGGCACTGAAGCTTTCTTT.